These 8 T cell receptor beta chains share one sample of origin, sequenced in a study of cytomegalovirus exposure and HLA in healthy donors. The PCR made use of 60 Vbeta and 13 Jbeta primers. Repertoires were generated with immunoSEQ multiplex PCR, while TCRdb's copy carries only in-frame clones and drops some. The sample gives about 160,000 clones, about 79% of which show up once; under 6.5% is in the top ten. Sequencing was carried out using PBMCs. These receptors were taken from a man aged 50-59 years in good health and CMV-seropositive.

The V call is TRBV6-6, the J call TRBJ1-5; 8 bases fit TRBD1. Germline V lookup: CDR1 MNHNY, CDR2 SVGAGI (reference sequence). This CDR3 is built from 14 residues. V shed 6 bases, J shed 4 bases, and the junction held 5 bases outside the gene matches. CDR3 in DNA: TGTGCCAGCAGACCCCGACAGGGGAATCAGCCCCAGCATTTT. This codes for CASRPRQGNQPQHF.

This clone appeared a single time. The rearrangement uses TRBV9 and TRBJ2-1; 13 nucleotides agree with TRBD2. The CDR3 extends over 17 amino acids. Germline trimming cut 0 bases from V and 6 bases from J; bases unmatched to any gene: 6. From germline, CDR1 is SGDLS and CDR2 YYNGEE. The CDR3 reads CASSVELAGGTLNEQFF. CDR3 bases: TGTGCCAGCAGCGTAGAACTAGCGGGAGGGACGCTCAATGAGCAGTTCTTC.

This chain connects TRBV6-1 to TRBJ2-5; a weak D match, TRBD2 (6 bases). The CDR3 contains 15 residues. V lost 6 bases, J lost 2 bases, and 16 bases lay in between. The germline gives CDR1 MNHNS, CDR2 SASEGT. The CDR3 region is CASSETGGWQETQYF. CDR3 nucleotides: TGTGCCAGCAGCGAAACCGGGGGTTGGCAAGAGACCCAGTACTTC.

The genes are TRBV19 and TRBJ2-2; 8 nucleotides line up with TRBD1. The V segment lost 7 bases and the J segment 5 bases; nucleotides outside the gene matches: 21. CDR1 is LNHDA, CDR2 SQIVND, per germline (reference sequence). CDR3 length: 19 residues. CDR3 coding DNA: TGTGCCAGTACCCCGAGACAGGGGTTAGGTGGCTCGGTAACCGGGGAGCTGTTTTTT. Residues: CASTPRQGLGGSVTGELFF.

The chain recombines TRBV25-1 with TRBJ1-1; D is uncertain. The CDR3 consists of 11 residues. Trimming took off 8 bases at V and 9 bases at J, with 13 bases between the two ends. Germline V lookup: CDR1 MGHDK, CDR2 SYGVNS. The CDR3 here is CASSERRKAFF. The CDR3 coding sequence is TGTGCCAGCTCCGAAAGGAGGAAAGCTTTCTTT.

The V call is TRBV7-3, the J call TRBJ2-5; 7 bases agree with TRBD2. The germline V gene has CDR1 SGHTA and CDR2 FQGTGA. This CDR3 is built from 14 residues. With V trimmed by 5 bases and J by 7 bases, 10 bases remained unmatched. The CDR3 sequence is CASSPHNGGGTQYF. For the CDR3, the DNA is TGTGCCAGCAGCCCCCATAACGGCGGGGGGACCCAGTACTTC.

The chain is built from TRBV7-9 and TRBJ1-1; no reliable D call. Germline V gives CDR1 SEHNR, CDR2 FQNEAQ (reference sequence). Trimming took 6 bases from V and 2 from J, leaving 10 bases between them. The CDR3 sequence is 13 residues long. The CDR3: CASSMAVNTEAFF. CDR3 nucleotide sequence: TGTGCCAGCAGTATGGCGGTTAACACTGAAGCTTTCTTT.

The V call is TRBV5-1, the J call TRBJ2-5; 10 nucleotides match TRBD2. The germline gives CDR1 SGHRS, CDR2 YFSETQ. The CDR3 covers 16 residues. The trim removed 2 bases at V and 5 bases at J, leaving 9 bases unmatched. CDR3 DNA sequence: TGCGCCAGCAGCTTAGCGGGGGGGCGCACTTCGGAGACCCAGTACTTC. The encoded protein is CASSLAGGRTSETQYF.